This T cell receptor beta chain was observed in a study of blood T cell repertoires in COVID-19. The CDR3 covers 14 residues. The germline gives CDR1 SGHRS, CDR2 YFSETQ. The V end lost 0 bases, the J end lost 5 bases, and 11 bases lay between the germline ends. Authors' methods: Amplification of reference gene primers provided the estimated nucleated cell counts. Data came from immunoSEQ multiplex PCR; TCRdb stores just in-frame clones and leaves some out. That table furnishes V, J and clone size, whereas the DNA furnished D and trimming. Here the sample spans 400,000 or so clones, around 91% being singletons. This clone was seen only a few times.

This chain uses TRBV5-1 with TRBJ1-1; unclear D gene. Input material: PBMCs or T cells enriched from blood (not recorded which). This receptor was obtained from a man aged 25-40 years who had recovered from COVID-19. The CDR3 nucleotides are TGCGCCAGCAGCTTGGAGGGCGGAGGGACTGAAGCTTTCTTT. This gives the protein CASSLEGGGTEAFF.